This TCR beta chain emerged from a study of cytotoxic CD8 clonotypes in ibrutinib-treated CLL. Some clones are missing from TCRdb's copy, which holds only in-frame ones; the method was immunoSEQ multiplex PCR. The table includes 110,000 to 150,000 clones, approximately 80% detected once. Germline lookup yields CDR1 MGHRA and CDR2 YSYEKL. Trimming shortened V by 0 bases and J by 0 bases, and 15 bases separated the two germline ends. The CDR3 contains 17 residues. The TCR was taken from a human donor with chronic lymphocytic leukemia. The chain couples TRBV4-1 to TRBJ2-7; no definite D call. The sample was PBMCs, taken after 24 months of ibrutinib treatment. CDR3 residues: CASSQDSRPQRSYEQYF. DNA for the CDR3: TGCGCCAGCAGCCAAGATTCAAGGCCCCAACGCTCCTACGAGCAGTACTTC.